This T cell receptor (beta chain) comes out of a study of T cell changes during pregnancy in multiple sclerosis. Clones were sequenced by immunoSEQ multiplex PCR, and TCRdb holds only the in-frame ones, with some missing. The sample consists of roughly 80,000 clones, about 90% of them appearing once. Germline CDR1 reads SEHNR; CDR2 reads FQNEAQ (reference sequence). The CDR3 runs to 14 residues. The V and J ends lost 5 bases and 8 bases respectively, with 18 bases between them. The TCR sequence derives from a female donor with multiple sclerosis, enrolled in a pregnancy study. The source material was peripheral blood, sampled before pregnancy. The V call is TRBV7-9, the J call TRBJ1-2; a possible D gene is TRBD1 (6 bases). The CDR3 DNA reads as TGTGCCAGCAGCGGGGGGGCTGTGAAAGGAGGCTACACCTTC. Translation gives CASSGGAVKGGYTF.